These 3 T cell receptor beta chains originate from one sample sequenced in a study of spatial heterogeneity in lung cancer (dated by TCRdb to the late 2010s). The time point label corresponds to: blood at routine non-recurrence follow-up after resection. The library was produced with 5' RACE. Sequenced using a NextSeq 500. TCRdb applied fastp at Q25 and MiXCR to the public reads, then kept only in-frame beta chains. Identical CDR3 protein sequences are pooled into one entry, listed with their most common genes and DNA. Here the sample has 110,000 or so distinct CDR3 sequences; less than 14% occur a single time. The ten largest clones represent 24% of the sample. Sequences were derived from PBMCs, sampled at follow-up. These receptor sequences come from a female donor with early-stage non-small cell lung cancer.

This clonotype was picked up a small number of times. The chain links TRBV6-1 to TRBJ2-3; D ambiguous. This CDR3 region has 12 residues. V gave up 5 bases and J gave up 6 bases, with 9 bases separating them. Germline V gene sequence: CDR1 MNHNS, CDR2 SASEGT. CDR3 sequence (DNA): TGTGCCAGCAGTCGCCCTGTGGATACGCAGTATTTT. It is translated as CASSRPVDTQYF.

In its sample, this clonotype was seen many times. The chain carries TRBV20-1 and TRBJ1-1, with TRBD1 as a possible D gene (5 bases). V was cut by 1 base and J by 12 bases, with 15 bases left in between. This CDR3 is built from 12 residues. Per the germline V gene, CDR1 is DFQATT and CDR2 is SNEGSKA (reference sequence). The CDR3 loop is CSARVGQSLTFF. In nucleotides, the CDR3 is TGCAGTGCTAGAGTTGGACAAAGTTTGACTTTCTTT.

The V call is TRBV20-1, the J call TRBJ2-7, with 9 bases lining up with TRBD2. The J segment lost 3 bases and the V segment lost 5 bases, leaving 2 bases of the junction unmatched. Germline lookup yields CDR1 DFQATT and CDR2 SNEGSKA (reference sequence). This CDR3 has 12 amino acids. CDR3 coding DNA: TGCAGTGCTTCGCGGGAGGGCTACGAGCAGTACTTC. Protein: CSASREGYEQYF.